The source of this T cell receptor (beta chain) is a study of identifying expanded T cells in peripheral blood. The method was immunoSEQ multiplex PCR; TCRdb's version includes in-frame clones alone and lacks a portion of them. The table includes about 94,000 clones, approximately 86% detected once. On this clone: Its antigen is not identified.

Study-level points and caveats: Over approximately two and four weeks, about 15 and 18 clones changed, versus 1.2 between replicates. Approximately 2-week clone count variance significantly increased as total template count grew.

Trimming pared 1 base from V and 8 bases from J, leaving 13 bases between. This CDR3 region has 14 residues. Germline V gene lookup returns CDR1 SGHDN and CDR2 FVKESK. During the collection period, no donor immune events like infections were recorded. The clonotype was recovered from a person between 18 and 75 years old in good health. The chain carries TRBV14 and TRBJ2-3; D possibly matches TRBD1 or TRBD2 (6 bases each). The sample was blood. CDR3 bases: TGTGCCAGCAGCCAAGGACAGGTCGGGGGTACGCAGTATTTT. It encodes CASSQGQVGGTQYF.